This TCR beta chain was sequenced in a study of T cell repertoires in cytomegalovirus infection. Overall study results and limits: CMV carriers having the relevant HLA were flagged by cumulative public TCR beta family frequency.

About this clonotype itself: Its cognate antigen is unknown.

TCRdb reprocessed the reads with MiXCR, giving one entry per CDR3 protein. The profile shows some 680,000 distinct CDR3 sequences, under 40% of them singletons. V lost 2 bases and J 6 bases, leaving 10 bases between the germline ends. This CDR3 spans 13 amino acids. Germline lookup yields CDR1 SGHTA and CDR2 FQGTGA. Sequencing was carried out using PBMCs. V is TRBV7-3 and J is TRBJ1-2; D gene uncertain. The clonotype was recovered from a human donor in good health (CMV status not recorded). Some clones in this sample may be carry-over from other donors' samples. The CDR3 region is CASSLQRADGYTF. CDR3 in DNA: TGTGCCAGCAGCTTACAAAGGGCCGATGGCTACACCTTC. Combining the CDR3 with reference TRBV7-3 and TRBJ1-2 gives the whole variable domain GAGVSQTPSNKVTEKGKYVELRCDPISGHTALYWYRQSLGQGPEFLIYFQGTGAADDSGLPNDRFFAVRPEGSVSTLKIQRTERGDSAVYLCASSLQRADGYTFGSGTRLTVV.